The source of this T cell receptor beta chain is a study of cytomegalovirus exposure and HLA in healthy donors. Broader study findings: Prior analysis indicated that the majority of TCR beta V segments exhibited productivity approximately 87% or approximately 30% of the time. Generally TCR sequences proved uncommon, though certain public TCRs appeared in numerous donors. The presence/absence work took it that sequencing depth was about the same across donors.

PCR primers comprised 60 Vbeta and 13 Jbeta primers. TCRdb's copy holds only in-frame clones and misses some; the assay was immunoSEQ multiplex PCR. In the table there are roughly 110,000 clones, around 64% of which are singletons. Germline loops: CDR1 SGHRS, CDR2 YFSETQ. V was trimmed by 5 bases and J by 0 bases, leaving 21 bases between them. The CDR3 length is 17 residues. About this clone: Its target is unknown.

The clonotype originates from a man younger than 40 in good health and CMV-seropositive. The sample taken for sequencing was PBMCs. This chain joins TRBV5-1 and TRBJ2-7, with D possibly matching TRBD2 (6 bases). In nucleotides, the CDR3 is TGCGCCAGCAGGAGCTGCTCCAGGGACTCCTTCTCCTACGAGCAGTACGTC. It specifies CASRSCSRDSFSYEQYV.